Below, one TCR beta chain is given with its context. As yet, its antigen is unknown. Germline assignment: CDR1 SGDLS and CDR2 YYNGEE. V shed 6 bases and J 4 bases; nucleotides not matched to a gene: 0. The CDR3 sequence is 12 residues long. This table comes from immunoSEQ multiplex PCR, and its TCRdb copy is limited to in-frame clones, with some not included. The sample carries approximately 130,000 clones, approximately 91% recorded once. This sample was included in a study of T cell responses to AZD1222 COVID-19 vaccine. Study information: Second doses that came at about 4 or about 12 weeks were put together. General study points: Possibly, clonal diversity was underestimated; donors were largely white British and included more females. Every sample of the repertoires postdated the peak T cell response. Within unmutated variant regions lay the reported targets of nearly half of spike-specific TCRs.

The V gene is TRBV9, the J gene TRBJ2-2; TRBD2 matches at 7 bases. Sequencing was performed on peripheral blood, taken on day 0 of AZD1222 vaccination. The receptor was isolated from an adult in good health. CDR3 amino acids: CASTGGTGELFF. The CDR3 nucleotides read TGTGCCAGCACGGGGGGCACCGGGGAGCTGTTTTTT.